This entry lists 23 T cell receptor beta chains sequenced from one sample in a study of shared clonotypes between healthy human individuals. Sequencing was performed with immunoSEQ multiplex PCR; in TCRdb, only in-frame clones are kept and a portion is missing. The sample has millions of clones; 85% to 95% are singletons. The source material was naive CD4+ T cells sorted from blood. Subset indicated: CD45RA+ positively selected. Receptors originate from a man aged 18 to 30 in good health.

This clone has only one observation. The V gene is TRBV6-1, the J gene TRBJ1-1; TRBD1 is a possible D gene (5 bases). Germline values: CDR1 MNHNS, CDR2 SASEGT. With 6 bases removed from V and 4 bases from J, the gap between germline ends came to 18 bases. CDR3 length: 15 residues. The CDR3 sequence is CASSSRGLPGTEAFF. The CDR3, as DNA: TGTGCCAGCAGCTCAAGGGGACTCCCGGGCACTGAAGCTTTCTTT.

The CDR3 bases are TGTGCCTGGAGTATCAAAGAGACCCAGTACTTC. Its translation: CAWSIKETQYF. The chain joins TRBV30 to TRBJ2-5; D unclear. The CDR3 loop spans 11 amino acids. V lost 2 bases and J lost 3, with 4 bases in between. Germline lookup yields CDR1 GTSNPN and CDR2 SVGIG (reference sequence).

The chain is built from TRBV6-1 and TRBJ1-4, with D possibly TRBD1 on 5 matching bases. Germline values: CDR1 MNHNS, CDR2 SASEGT. This CDR3 has 14 residues. Trimming left V 4 bases short and J 6 bases short, with 12 bases between. The CDR3 sequence is CASSGGQGHEKLFF. The CDR3 DNA reads as TGTGCCAGCAGTGGAGGGCAGGGTCATGAAAAACTGTTTTTT.

As for this clone: Other DNA sequences within the sample encode an identical CDR3. The chain employs TRBV6-5 and TRBJ2-1; 10 nucleotides line up with TRBD2. V was pared by 6 bases and J by 4 bases, with 6 bases of the junction left unmatched. The CDR3 extends over 15 amino acids. CDR1 and CDR2 from the germline V gene are MNHEY and SVGAGI. DNA for the CDR3: TGTGCCAGCAGCCTAAGCGGGGGGGCTTACAATGAGCAGTTCTTC. Amino acids: CASSLSGGAYNEQFF.

This rearrangement joins TRBV10-1 to TRBJ2-7; 7 bases align to TRBD1. The V segment lost 9 bases and the J segment 6 bases; nucleotides outside the gene matches: 14. This CDR3 region has 14 residues. CDR1 WNHNN and CDR2 SYGVQD come from the germline V gene (reference sequence). In DNA, the CDR3 is TGCGCCAGGACTGTCGAGGGGGCGGGCGCCGAGCAGTACTTC. As protein: CARTVEGAGAEQYF.

Regarding this clone: The same CDR3 is also encoded by other DNA sequences in this sample. This chain connects TRBV18 to TRBJ2-5; no reliable D call. Germline CDR1 KGHSH, CDR2 LQKENI. CDR3 length: 10 residues. V was cut by 5 bases and J by 5 bases, with 3 bases left in between. The chain's CDR3 is CASSGETQYF. The CDR3 bases are TGTGCCAGCTCAGGGGAGACCCAGTACTTC.

The rearrangement uses TRBV5-6 and TRBJ1-5; 7 bases fit TRBD1. The CDR3 runs to 16 residues. Germline trimming cut 5 bases from V and 7 bases from J; bases unmatched to any gene: 15. CDR1 is SGHDT and CDR2 is YYEEEE in the germline V gene. The chain's CDR3 is CASSYGQAQKGQPQHF. CDR3 in DNA: TGTGCCAGCAGTTACGGACAGGCCCAAAAGGGGCAGCCCCAGCATTTT.

The rearrangement uses TRBV29-1 and TRBJ2-5, with D possibly matching TRBD1 (5 bases). CDR3 length: 13 residues. Germline CDR1 is SQVTM and CDR2 is ANQGSEA. The germline V and J ends were trimmed by 7 bases and 1 base, with 13 bases remaining between them. The CDR3 sequence is CSALRGFQETQYF. The CDR3 bases are TGCAGCGCCCTAAGGGGCTTCCAAGAGACCCAGTACTTC.

This clone was counted between two and nine times. The chain combines TRBV6-6 with TRBJ1-2; D is uncertain. The germline V gene encodes CDR1 MNHNY and CDR2 SVGAGI (reference sequence). V lost 2 bases and J 10 bases, leaving 11 bases between the germline ends. This CDR3 has 12 residues. Written as DNA, the CDR3 is TGTGCCAGCAGTTACGTTTTAAGTGTCTACACCTTC. This codes for CASSYVLSVYTF.

The chain couples TRBV29-1 to TRBJ2-2; a weak D match, TRBD2 (5 bases). Trimming left V 4 bases short and J 4 bases short, with 16 bases between. The CDR3 has 15 amino acids. CDR1 and CDR2 from the germline V gene are SQVTM and ANQGSEA. CDR3 residues: CSVGGPGKGTGELFF. Here the CDR3 DNA reads TGCAGCGTTGGTGGTCCGGGGAAGGGCACCGGGGAGCTGTTTTTT.

This chain joins TRBV11-2 and TRBJ1-5, with 12 nucleotides matching TRBD1. Germline CDR1 SGHAT, CDR2 FQNNGV. There are 15 residues in the CDR3. Trimming at V came to 5 bases and at J to 7 bases, leaving 6 bases not matched to a gene. DNA for the CDR3: TGTGCCAGCAGCCCAGGGACAGGGGGCGGGCAGCCCCAGCATTTT. This gives the protein CASSPGTGGGQPQHF.

A remark on this clone: This sample also contains other DNA sequences that code for the same CDR3. The chain carries TRBV5-1 and TRBJ2-7; 9 bases line up with TRBD1. The germline CDR1 and CDR2 sequences are SGHRS and YFSETQ. V lost 3 bases to trimming and J lost 0 bases; unmatched junction nucleotides: 4. This CDR3 has 15 amino acids. The CDR3 nucleotides are TGCGCCAGCAGCTCGGGACAGGGCGGCTCCTACGAGCAGTACTTC. This encodes CASSSGQGGSYEQYF. The complete variable domain, with remaining parts taken from reference TRBV5-1 and TRBJ2-7, reads KAGVTQTPRYLIKTRGQQVTLSCSPISGHRSVSWYQQTPGQGLQFLFEYFSETQRNKGNFPGRFSGRQFSNSRSEMNVSTLELGDSALYLCASSSGQGGSYEQYFGPGTRLTVT.

The chain uses TRBV19 and TRBJ2-5; 7 bases agree with TRBD2. Germline CDR1 is LNHDA and CDR2 is SQIVND (reference sequence). Trimming removed 6 bases from V and 5 bases from J; junction bases left unmatched: 6. The CDR3 contains 13 residues. Here the CDR3 DNA reads TGTGCCAGTAGCTTCGGACTAGTGGAGACCCAGTACTTC. This gives the protein CASSFGLVETQYF. Full variable domain (outside the CDR3, taken from reference TRBV19 and TRBJ2-5): DGGITQSPKYLFRKEGQNVTLSCEQNLNHDAMYWYRQDPGQGLRLIYYSQIVNDFQKGDIAEGYSVSREKKESFPLTVTSAQKNPTAFYLCASSFGLVETQYFGPGTRLLVL.

The gene calls are TRBV9 and TRBJ1-3, with D hard to call. V shed 4 bases and J shed 1 base, with 6 bases lying between them. Germline CDR1 is SGDLS and CDR2 is YYNGEE. This CDR3 spans 13 amino acids. The CDR3 sequence: CASSPRSGNTIYF. CDR3 DNA sequence: TGTGCCAGCAGCCCAAGGTCTGGAAACACCATATATTTT. Full variable domain (rest looked up from reference TRBV9 and TRBJ1-3): DSGVTQTPKHLITATGQRVTLRCSPRSGDLSVYWYQQSLDQGLQFLIQYYNGEERAKGNILERFSAQQFPDLHSELNLSSLELGDSALYFCASSPRSGNTIYFGEGSWLTVV.

V gene TRBV6-1 combines with J gene TRBJ2-7; D is undetermined. V was shortened by 4 bases and J by 4 bases, with 14 bases between the two germline ends. The germline V gene encodes CDR1 MNHNS and CDR2 SASEGT. The CDR3 runs to 14 residues. CDR3: CASSASRLGYEQYF. The CDR3 region has the DNA TGTGCCAGCAGTGCGTCCCGGCTAGGGTACGAGCAGTACTTC.

V usage is TRBV2 and J usage is TRBJ1-2, with D possibly being TRBD1 (6 bases). The V end was cut by 0 bases, the J end by 6 bases, with 17 bases between. CDR3 length: 16 residues. Germline V lookup: CDR1 SNHLY, CDR2 FYNNEI. In DNA, the CDR3 is TGTGCCAGCAGTGAAGCCGACCAGGGGCTTCTGGATGGCTACACCTTC. It is translated as CASSEADQGLLDGYTF.

The chain couples TRBV7-2 to TRBJ2-1; D is unclear. CDR1 SGHTA and CDR2 FQGNSA come from the germline V gene. Trimming removed 2 bases from V and 2 bases from J, with 19 bases in between. This CDR3 contains 18 residues. The CDR3 DNA reads as TGTGCCAGCAGCTTAACTAATGTTTTGGCGGCCCCCTACAATGAGCAGTTCTTC. Translated, it gives CASSLTNVLAAPYNEQFF.

The gene calls are TRBV11-2 and TRBJ2-5; D might be TRBD1 or TRBD2, each matching 6 bases. Trimming took off 5 bases at V and 4 bases at J, with 17 bases between the two ends. Germline assignment: CDR1 SGHAT and CDR2 FQNNGV. The CDR3 loop spans 15 amino acids. The CDR3 sequence is CASSSGQPGGETQYF. The CDR3 DNA reads as TGTGCCAGCAGCAGCGGACAGCCCGGGGGAGAGACCCAGTACTTC. Supplemented by reference TRBV11-2 and TRBJ2-5, the full variable domain reads EAGVAQSPRYKIIEKRQSVAFWCNPISGHATLYWYQQILGQGPKLLIQFQNNGVVDDSQLPKDRFSAERLKGVDSTLKIQPAKLEDSAVYLCASSSGQPGGETQYFGPGTRLLVL.

The chain uses TRBV30 and TRBJ2-5, with a tentative D call TRBD1 (6 bases). V was clipped by 5 bases and J by 5 bases, with 12 bases between them. There are 12 residues in the CDR3. In germline, CDR1 is GTSNPN, CDR2 SVGIG (reference sequence). The chain's CDR3 is CAWAQGYETQYF. The CDR3 nucleotides are TGTGCCTGGGCGCAGGGGTACGAGACCCAGTACTTC.

The V gene is TRBV5-1, the J gene TRBJ2-1; 8 bases line up with TRBD1. CDR3 size: 15 residues. Per the germline V gene, CDR1 is SGHRS and CDR2 is YFSETQ. Germline trimming cut 3 bases from V and 2 bases from J; bases unmatched to any gene: 4. CDR3 region: CASSSLGQAYNEQFF. CDR3 DNA: TGCGCCAGCAGCTCCCTGGGACAGGCCTACAATGAGCAGTTCTTC. Together with reference TRBV5-1 and TRBJ2-1, the CDR3 gives the full variable domain: KAGVTQTPRYLIKTRGQQVTLSCSPISGHRSVSWYQQTPGQGLQFLFEYFSETQRNKGNFPGRFSGRQFSNSRSEMNVSTLELGDSALYLCASSSLGQAYNEQFFGPGTRLTVL.

The V call is TRBV27, the J call TRBJ2-3; 10 positions agree with TRBD2. CDR1 is MNHEY and CDR2 is SMNVEV in the germline V gene (reference sequence). Losses at the gene ends were 5 bases for V and 3 bases for J; bases not matched to a gene: 5. CDR3 size: 15 residues. In nucleotides, the CDR3 is TGTGCCAGCAGTCCCTTAGCGGGAGGAACAGATACGCAGTATTTT. This codes for CASSPLAGGTDTQYF.

The V call is TRBV7-9, the J call TRBJ2-1; a possible D gene is TRBD2 (9 bases). The length of the CDR3 is 19 residues. Germline loops: CDR1 SEHNR, CDR2 FQNEAQ (reference sequence). Trimming removed 4 bases at V and 4 bases at J, with 26 bases between. The CDR3: CASSSWTGPSGTKYNEQFF. The CDR3 DNA reads as TGTGCCAGCAGCTCTTGGACAGGGCCTAGCGGGACCAAATACAATGAGCAGTTCTTC.

This chain links TRBV5-1 with TRBJ2-7; D is undetermined. The germline gives CDR1 SGHRS, CDR2 YFSETQ. The CDR3 has 14 amino acids. V lost 0 bases and J 3 bases, leaving 10 bases between the germline ends. The CDR3 region has the DNA TGCGCCAGCAGCTTGGAGGCCGCCGGCTACGAGCAGTACTTC. This encodes CASSLEAAGYEQYF.